A single sample gave rise to the 10 T cell receptor beta chains below, sequenced in a study of T cells in Graves' hyperthyroidism and ophthalmopathy. Amplified regions were TCR beta CDR3 sequences from RNA transcripts. During a first-round RT-PCR of the TCR CDR3, the HTBI primer set was used. Each CDR3 protein is one row after TCRdb ran MiXCR on the multiplex PCR reads. The repertoire holds about 380,000 distinct CDR3 sequences, with roughly 15% as singletons. The source material was blood. These TCRs come from a woman in her twenties or thirties with Graves' ophthalmopathy.

At least ten counts were recorded for this clonotype. The genes are TRBV7-2 and TRBJ2-1, with D unclear. V gave up 4 bases and J gave up 5 bases, with 18 bases separating them. Germline values: CDR1 SGHTA, CDR2 FQGNSA. This CDR3 has 16 residues. The CDR3 nucleotides read TGTGCCAGCAGCTCCCTCTTGCTTTTGTCACACAATGAGCAGTTCTTC. This sequence encodes CASSSLLLLSHNEQFF.

This clonotype was counted many times. The rearrangement uses TRBV3-1 and TRBJ2-3, with D unresolved. Trimming took off 0 bases at V and 6 bases at J, with 7 bases between the two ends. Germline lookup yields CDR1 LGHDT and CDR2 YNNKEL (reference sequence). The CDR3 totals 13 residues. The CDR3 reads CASSQDLSDTQYF. DNA for the CDR3: TGTGCCAGCAGCCAAGATTTATCTGATACGCAGTATTTT.

This clonotype showed up many times. The J gene is TRBJ2-1, the V gene TRBV28; unclear D gene. The CDR3 consists of 15 residues. The germline gives CDR1 MDHEN, CDR2 SYDVKM. The germline V and J ends were trimmed by 4 bases and 0 bases, with 10 bases remaining between them. The CDR3 loop reads CASSSPRRSYNEQFF. The DNA for the CDR3 is TGTGCCAGCAGTTCGCCTCGACGCTCCTACAATGAGCAGTTCTTC.

This clonotype has a count of ten or more. The chain links TRBV7-9 to TRBJ2-7; 8 bases are shared with TRBD2. The CDR3 sequence is 14 residues long. With V trimmed by 3 bases and J by 6 bases, 7 bases remained unmatched. The germline CDR1 and CDR2 sequences are SEHNR and FQNEAQ (reference sequence). CDR3 region: CASSFGGGSGEQYF. As DNA, the CDR3 is TGTGCCAGCAGCTTCGGCGGGGGGAGCGGCGAGCAGTACTTC.

In this sample, this clonotype turned up many times. J is TRBJ2-6 and V is TRBV6-1; 9 positions match TRBD1. Trimming cost V 6 bases and J 3 bases; bases outside gene matches: 12. The CDR3 consists of 18 residues. Germline V CDR1 and CDR2: MNHNS, SASEGT. CDR3 loop: CASRLTGTGLGGANVLTF. The DNA for the CDR3 is TGTGCCAGCAGGCTTACCGGGACAGGGTTGGGTGGGGCCAACGTCCTGACTTTC.

This clonotype was recorded many times. V gene TRBV9 combines with J gene TRBJ2-5; 7 positions agree with TRBD2. The CDR3 has 15 amino acids. J was trimmed by 0 bases and V by 3 bases; bases with no gene match: 5. Germline CDR1 reads SGDLS; CDR2 reads YYNGEE. The chain's CDR3 is CASSDGLDYQETQYF. The CDR3, as DNA: TGTGCCAGCAGCGACGGACTAGACTACCAAGAGACCCAGTACTTC.

Many counts were recorded for this clonotype. V and J are TRBV11-3 and TRBJ2-4, with D possibly matching TRBD2 (5 bases). Per the germline V gene, CDR1 is SGHNT and CDR2 is YENEEA. The V end was cut by 5 bases, the J end by 6 bases, with 11 bases between. The length of the CDR3 is 13 residues. Here the CDR3 reads CASSISAGNIQYF. DNA for the CDR3: TGTGCCAGCAGCATCTCGGCGGGAAACATTCAGTACTTC.

The gene calls are TRBV7-2 and TRBJ1-3; perhaps TRBD1 as D (5 bases). The CDR3 loop spans 16 amino acids. Germline V gives CDR1 SGHTA, CDR2 FQGNSA. The germline V and J ends were trimmed by 5 bases and 4 bases, with 18 bases remaining between them. In DNA, the CDR3 is TGTGCCAGCAGCGCACAGGCCGTGGTTTCCGGAAACACCATATATTTT. This translates into CASSAQAVVSGNTIYF.

This clonotype was picked up many times. The genes are TRBV20-1 and TRBJ2-1, with 12 bases fitting TRBD2. There are 16 residues in the CDR3. Germline assignment: CDR1 DFQATT and CDR2 SNEGSKA (reference sequence). The V gene end was trimmed by 0 bases and the J gene end by 8 bases; junction bases not matched to a gene: 8. This chain's CDR3 is CSARDGASGGADEQFF. CDR3 bases: TGCAGTGCTAGAGATGGGGCTAGCGGGGGGGCCGATGAGCAGTTCTTC.

The chain is built from TRBV10-2 and TRBJ2-5, with D hard to call. CDR1 is WSHSY and CDR2 is SAAADI in the germline V gene. The CDR3 consists of 13 residues. The V and J ends lost 6 bases and 0 bases respectively, with 8 bases between them. The DNA for the CDR3 is TGCGCCAGCAGGGGGTGGTACCAAGAGACCCAGTACTTC. Encoded protein: CASRGWYQETQYF.